This TCR beta chain was captured by sequencing in a study of blood T cell repertoires in COVID-19. Study-level information: Whether acute or convalescent, the COVID-19 samples came from the United States, Italy and Spain. T cells, B-cell-depleted T cells, or PBMCs supplied cDNA or gDNA.

V was cut by 0 bases and J by 6 bases, with 6 bases left in between. The CDR3 has 13 amino acids. Germline loops: CDR1 MNHEY, CDR2 SMNVEV (reference sequence). Per the original data handling: By means of reference gene primer amplification, nucleated cell counts were estimated. Sequenced by immunoSEQ multiplex PCR; TCRdb stores in-frame clones only, minus some. For V, J and clone size, that table is used; D and trimming come from the DNA. This table has roughly 380,000 clones, 81% appearing once. The sample was peripheral blood. This receptor was obtained from a human donor with acute or convalescent COVID-19. The donor label of this sample is uncertain. This rearrangement joins TRBV27 to TRBJ2-1; TRBD1 might be the D (6 bases). The CDR3 sequence: CASSLSQGNEQFF. In DNA form, the CDR3 reads TGTGCCAGCAGTTTATCACAGGGCAATGAGCAGTTCTTC.